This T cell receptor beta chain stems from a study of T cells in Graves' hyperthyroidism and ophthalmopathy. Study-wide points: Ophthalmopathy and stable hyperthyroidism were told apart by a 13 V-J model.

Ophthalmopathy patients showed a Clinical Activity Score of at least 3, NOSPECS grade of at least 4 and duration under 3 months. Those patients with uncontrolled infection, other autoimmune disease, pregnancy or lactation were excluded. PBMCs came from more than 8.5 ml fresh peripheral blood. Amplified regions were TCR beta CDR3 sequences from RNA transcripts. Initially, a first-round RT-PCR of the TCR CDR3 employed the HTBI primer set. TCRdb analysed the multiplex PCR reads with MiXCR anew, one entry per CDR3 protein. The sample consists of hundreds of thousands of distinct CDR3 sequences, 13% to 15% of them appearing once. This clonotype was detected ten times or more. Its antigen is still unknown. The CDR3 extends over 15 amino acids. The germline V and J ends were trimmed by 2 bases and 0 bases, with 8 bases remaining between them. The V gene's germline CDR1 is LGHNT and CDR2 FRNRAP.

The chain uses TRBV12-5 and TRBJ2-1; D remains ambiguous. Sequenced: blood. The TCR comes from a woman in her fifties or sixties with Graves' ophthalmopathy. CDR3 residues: CASGLNRNSYNEQFF. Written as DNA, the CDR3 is TGTGCTAGTGGTTTGAATCGAAACTCCTACAATGAGCAGTTCTTC.